This T cell receptor (beta chain) is drawn from a study of shared clonotypes between healthy human individuals. The naive CD8 population came from CD45RO-negative cells selected for CCR7, without terminally differentiated effector memory CD45RA+ cells. Trimming removed 1 base at V and 7 bases at J, with 19 bases between. The CDR3 length is 16 residues. Germline loops: CDR1 MGHRA, CDR2 YSYEKL. At deep level, the assay was performed. Profiling relied on immunoSEQ multiplex PCR, and the TCRdb table lists in-frame clones only, not all of them. The profile shows roughly 2 million clones, roughly 94% of them singletons.

The sequence was collected from a man between 18 and 29 years old in good health. V gene TRBV4-1 combines with J gene TRBJ1-2, with D possibly matching TRBD1 (6 bases). Specimen: naive CD8+ T cells sorted from blood. The DNA for the CDR3 is TGCGCCAGCAGCCAAGTTCCTGGCGGGGGCCAGGGTGGCTACACCTTC. Translating it yields CASSQVPGGGQGGYTF.